This TCR beta chain was retrieved from a study of Ad26.COV2.S vaccination and SARS-CoV-2 variants. Study summary: It was the COV1001 Ad26.COV2.S trial arm that included the donor. Study-wide findings and caveats: The study found higher spike-specific TCR breadth in vaccine than placebo recipients. After vaccination, substantial breadth of spike-specific CD8+ and CD4+ responses was reported. Whether participants received vaccine or placebo, their non-spike TCR breadth was similar.

The protocol was immunoSEQ multiplex PCR, while the TCRdb copy is restricted to in-frame clones and leaves out a portion. The profile covers about 680,000 clones, with more than 70% appearing a single time and approximately 1.5% taken by the ten largest. Stated treatment: about 20 received Ad26.COV2.S at low or high dose, single or two shots; roughly five received placebo; per-sample allocation not given. Collection of the samples took place on day 63 after the first injection of vaccine or placebo. A note on this clone: Its antigen is unknown.

The sequencing here drew on peripheral blood, taken in a trial of Ad26.COV2.S vaccine versus placebo. The TCR sequence derives from a person between 18 and 65 years old who received the Ad26.COV2.S COVID-19 vaccine or a placebo.

CDR3 coding DNA: TGTGCCAGCTCACCGGGTTTCCAAGAGACCCAGTACTTC. It encodes CASSPGFQETQYF. The genes are TRBV18 and TRBJ2-5; no clear D gene. The CDR3 extends over 13 amino acids. The V gene's germline CDR1 is KGHSH and CDR2 LQKENI. Trimming cost V 3 bases and J 1 base, with 6 bases left between them. The complete variable domain, with remaining parts taken from reference TRBV18 and TRBJ2-5, reads NAGVMQNPRHLVRRRGQEARLRCSPMKGHSHVYWYRQLPEEGLKFMVYLQKENIIDESGMPKERFSAEFPKEGPSILRIQQVVRGDSAAYFCASSPGFQETQYFGPGTRLLVL.